A selection of T cell receptor beta chains follows, all from one sample in a study of T cells after posttransplantation cyclophosphamide. Repertoires were generated with immunoSEQ multiplex PCR, while TCRdb's copy carries only in-frame clones and drops some. Recorded here are 20,000 to 25,000 clones, with no singletons, and the ten leading clones hold around 4%. What was sequenced was PBMCs. The receptors stem from a woman aged 45 to 65 in good health, CMV-negative, and a related stem cell transplant donor. The CDR3 runs from the conserved cysteine through the conserved F or W. The order of the fields is J gene, V gene, CDR3 length, D gene, clone size, CDR3 DNA, CDR3 protein. D genes are given only for firm matches. Each size is how often the clone was seen (once, few, many) or a class if it is expanded.

j_gene: TRBJ1-2
v_gene: TRBV18
len: 15
d_gene: TRBD1
abundance: few
CDR3nt: TGTGCCAGCTCACCAACTGACAGGGTGTTTAATGGCTACACCTTC
CDR3aa: CASSPTDRVFNGYTF

j_gene: TRBJ1-1
v_gene: TRBV10-3
len: 15
d_gene: TRBD1
abundance: many
CDR3nt: TGTGCCATCAGCGGTAACAGGGGGCCCGATATGGAAGCTTTCTTT
CDR3aa: CAISGNRGPDMEAFF

j_gene: TRBJ2-7
v_gene: TRBV28
len: 13
d_gene: -
abundance: many
CDR3nt: TGTGCCATCCAACGGCTAGCAGGGAGGGAGCAGTACTTC
CDR3aa: CAIQRLAGREQYF

j_gene: TRBJ1-2
v_gene: TRBV4-2
len: 14
d_gene: -
abundance: many
CDR3nt: TGTGCCAGCAGCCAAGATATATTAAACTATGGCTACACCTTC
CDR3aa: CASSQDILNYGYTF

j_gene: TRBJ2-2
v_gene: TRBV5-4
len: 16
d_gene: -
abundance: many
CDR3nt: TGTGCCAGCAGCCGGCCACAGGGTAGGGACACCGGGGAGCTGTTTTTT
CDR3aa: CASSRPQGRDTGELFF

j_gene: TRBJ2-1
v_gene: TRBV6-5
len: 13
d_gene: -
abundance: many
CDR3nt: TGTGCCAGCAGTTCCCCACATGGAGGCGGGCAGTTCTTC
CDR3aa: CASSSPHGGGQFF

j_gene: TRBJ2-7
v_gene: TRBV23-1
len: 15
d_gene: TRBD2
abundance: many
CDR3nt: TGCGCCAGCAGTCATATTAGCGGGAGTCTCTACGAGCAGTACTTC
CDR3aa: CASSHISGSLYEQYF

j_gene: TRBJ2-7
v_gene: TRBV7-9
len: 14
d_gene: -
abundance: many
CDR3nt: TGTGCCAGCAGCAACCGGGACTCCTCCTACGAGCAGTACTTC
CDR3aa: CASSNRDSSYEQYF

j_gene: TRBJ2-1
v_gene: TRBV7-7
len: 13
d_gene: TRBD2
abundance: many
CDR3nt: TGTGCCAGCAGCTTTCTAGCGGGGGATGAGCAGTTCTTC
CDR3aa: CASSFLAGDEQFF

j_gene: TRBJ2-7
v_gene: TRBV7-6
len: 15
d_gene: TRBD2
abundance: few
CDR3nt: TGTGCCAGCAGCTTGACTAGCGGTAGCTCCTACGAGCAGTACTTC
CDR3aa: CASSLTSGSSYEQYF

j_gene: TRBJ2-7
v_gene: TRBV10-3
len: 14
d_gene: -
abundance: many
CDR3nt: TGTGCCATCAGTGAAGACGGGGGAGCCAACGAGCAGTACTTC
CDR3aa: CAISEDGGANEQYF

j_gene: TRBJ2-1
v_gene: TRBV19
len: 21
d_gene: -
abundance: many
CDR3nt: TGTGCCAGTAGTATATCACAGGGTTACAGCGGGAACAAAAGGGTGAACGATGAGCAGTTCTTC
CDR3aa: CASSISQGYSGNKRVNDEQFF

j_gene: TRBJ1-2
v_gene: TRBV25-1
len: 13
d_gene: TRBD1
abundance: many
CDR3nt: TGTGCCAGCAGTGGGGGACAGGGCGTAGGCTACACCTTC
CDR3aa: CASSGGQGVGYTF

j_gene: TRBJ1-5
v_gene: TRBV7-2
len: 13
d_gene: -
abundance: many
CDR3nt: TGTGCCAGCAGCTTACGAGGGGGTCAGCCCCAGCATTTT
CDR3aa: CASSLRGGQPQHF

j_gene: TRBJ2-2
v_gene: TRBV29-1
len: 15
d_gene: TRBD2
abundance: many
CDR3nt: TGCAGCGCCTTAGGGGCTAGCGGGAGAACCGGGGAGCTGTTTTTT
CDR3aa: CSALGASGRTGELFF

j_gene: TRBJ1-3
v_gene: TRBV5-6
len: 15
d_gene: TRBD1
abundance: many
CDR3nt: TGTGCCAGCAGCTCCTGGGACAGGGATGGAAACACCATATATTTT
CDR3aa: CASSSWDRDGNTIYF

j_gene: TRBJ1-2
v_gene: TRBV7-2
len: 14
d_gene: -
abundance: many
CDR3nt: TGTGCCAGCAGCTTTTCCAGGGTGAACTATGGCTACACCTTC
CDR3aa: CASSFSRVNYGYTF

j_gene: TRBJ2-1
v_gene: TRBV5-1
len: 14
d_gene: TRBD1
abundance: many
CDR3nt: TGCGCCAGCTTGGACAGGGCCTCCGGGGGTGAGCAGTTCTTC
CDR3aa: CASLDRASGGEQFF

j_gene: TRBJ2-7
v_gene: TRBV11-3
len: 16
d_gene: TRBD2
abundance: many
CDR3nt: TGTGCCAGCACCCCGAGGACCCGCGGGAGGACTCGGGAGCAGTACTTC
CDR3aa: CASTPRTRGRTREQYF

j_gene: TRBJ1-4
v_gene: TRBV30
len: 14
d_gene: -
abundance: many
CDR3nt: TGTGCCTGGAGCTTAGGGCAGGGGTATGAAAAACTGTTTTTT
CDR3aa: CAWSLGQGYEKLFF

j_gene: TRBJ2-3
v_gene: TRBV2
len: 14
d_gene: -
abundance: many
CDR3nt: TGTGCCAGCAGTGCGTGGGAGGCCACAGATACGCAGTATTTT
CDR3aa: CASSAWEATDTQYF

j_gene: TRBJ1-3
v_gene: TRBV6-1
len: 16
d_gene: -
abundance: many
CDR3nt: TGTGCCAGCAGTCAAGTGAGGACTCTCTCTGGAAACACCATATATTTT
CDR3aa: CASSQVRTLSGNTIYF

j_gene: TRBJ2-3
v_gene: TRBV5-1
len: 18
d_gene: TRBD2
abundance: many
CDR3nt: TGCGCCAGCAGCTTATTATATCTTGGGGCGGGAGCCCCAGATACGCAGTATTTT
CDR3aa: CASSLLYLGAGAPDTQYF

j_gene: TRBJ1-2
v_gene: TRBV7-2
len: 16
d_gene: TRBD1
abundance: many
CDR3nt: TGTGCCAGCAGCCATGGTCGGGACAGGGGATTTTATGGCTACACCTTC
CDR3aa: CASSHGRDRGFYGYTF

j_gene: TRBJ2-1
v_gene: TRBV28
len: 14
d_gene: TRBD2
abundance: many
CDR3nt: TGTGCCAGCAGTTTCCCTAGCGGGAGGGGTGAGCAGTTCTTC
CDR3aa: CASSFPSGRGEQFF

j_gene: TRBJ2-7
v_gene: TRBV7-8
len: 15
d_gene: TRBD2
abundance: many
CDR3nt: TGTGCCAGCAGCTTAGACCGCCTAGCGGGGCGAGAGCAGTACTTC
CDR3aa: CASSLDRLAGREQYF

j_gene: TRBJ1-5
v_gene: TRBV23-1
len: 15
d_gene: -
abundance: many
CDR3nt: TGCGCCAGCAGTCAATCGTCAGGGGCCGATCAGCCCCAGCATTTT
CDR3aa: CASSQSSGADQPQHF

j_gene: TRBJ2-1
v_gene: TRBV10-2
len: 15
d_gene: TRBD2
abundance: many
CDR3nt: TGCGCCAGCAGGGGACTAGCGGGAGGGCCTGATGAGCAGTTCTTC
CDR3aa: CASRGLAGGPDEQFF

j_gene: TRBJ1-2
v_gene: TRBV29-1
len: 13
d_gene: TRBD1
abundance: many
CDR3nt: TGCAGCGGACAAACGACAGGGCTGGGGGGCTACACCTTC
CDR3aa: CSGQTTGLGGYTF

j_gene: TRBJ2-5
v_gene: TRBV7-2
len: 13
d_gene: -
abundance: many
CDR3nt: TGTGCCAGCGTAATTACTCGCGAGGAGACCCAGTACTTC
CDR3aa: CASVITREETQYF

j_gene: TRBJ2-5
v_gene: TRBV7-9
len: 16
d_gene: TRBD1
abundance: many
CDR3nt: TGTGCCAGCAGCACCGGACAGGGGCTGTTGGGAGAGACCCAGTACTTC
CDR3aa: CASSTGQGLLGETQYF

j_gene: TRBJ2-1
v_gene: TRBV19
len: 15
d_gene: -
abundance: many
CDR3nt: TGTGCCAGTAGTGCCCGGGCCAGGGAGGACGCTGAGCAGTTCTTC
CDR3aa: CASSARAREDAEQFF

j_gene: TRBJ2-6
v_gene: TRBV6-5
len: 15
d_gene: -
abundance: many
CDR3nt: TGTGCCAGCAGCCCCACAGGGTCCGGGGCCAACGTCCTGACTTTC
CDR3aa: CASSPTGSGANVLTF

j_gene: TRBJ2-1
v_gene: TRBV25-1
len: 16
d_gene: TRBD2
abundance: few
CDR3nt: TGTGCCAGCAGTGAACCCGGACTAGCGGGGTGGAATGAGCAGTTCTTC
CDR3aa: CASSEPGLAGWNEQFF

j_gene: TRBJ1-2
v_gene: TRBV7-2
len: 15
d_gene: -
abundance: many
CDR3nt: TGTGCCAGCAGCTCCGGACAGACCCTTGGAGGCGGCTACACCTTC
CDR3aa: CASSSGQTLGGGYTF

j_gene: TRBJ1-2
v_gene: TRBV7-9
len: 14
d_gene: TRBD1
abundance: many
CDR3nt: TGTGCCAGCAGCTTAGCGGGACAGTCGAGCGGCTACACCTTC
CDR3aa: CASSLAGQSSGYTF

j_gene: TRBJ1-1
v_gene: TRBV5-1
len: 13
d_gene: -
abundance: many
CDR3nt: TGCGCCAGCAGCCCGACAGCGAACACTGAAGCTTTCTTT
CDR3aa: CASSPTANTEAFF

j_gene: TRBJ2-1
v_gene: TRBV9
len: 16
d_gene: TRBD1
abundance: many
CDR3nt: TGTGCCAGCAACAACCTCCAGGGGGCTCCTTACAATGAGCAGTTCTTC
CDR3aa: CASNNLQGAPYNEQFF

j_gene: TRBJ1-1
v_gene: TRBV10-3
len: 12
d_gene: -
abundance: many
CDR3nt: TGTGCCATCATTGGAGGGGACACTGAAGCTTTCTTT
CDR3aa: CAIIGGDTEAFF

j_gene: TRBJ1-5
v_gene: TRBV28
len: 15
d_gene: TRBD1
abundance: many
CDR3nt: TGTGCCAGCAACACCGGGACAGGCCTCAATCAGCCCCAGCATTTT
CDR3aa: CASNTGTGLNQPQHF

j_gene: TRBJ1-4
v_gene: TRBV27
len: 16
d_gene: -
abundance: many
CDR3nt: TGTGCCAGCAGCCCCTCAACCGGGACATACGCGGAAAAACTGTTTTTT
CDR3aa: CASSPSTGTYAEKLFF

j_gene: TRBJ2-7
v_gene: TRBV7-8
len: 16
d_gene: TRBD1
abundance: many
CDR3nt: TGTGCCAGCAGCTCCCCGTGGGACAGTTCGATCTACGAGCAGTACTTC
CDR3aa: CASSSPWDSSIYEQYF

j_gene: TRBJ2-3
v_gene: TRBV19
len: 15
d_gene: TRBD1
abundance: many
CDR3nt: TGTGCCAGTGCACAGGGGGGTTTTACGACAGATACGCAGTATTTT
CDR3aa: CASAQGGFTTDTQYF

j_gene: TRBJ1-2
v_gene: TRBV6-1
len: 13
d_gene: -
abundance: many
CDR3nt: TGTGCCAGCAGAGCTGGGGAGTTCACTGGCTACACCTTC
CDR3aa: CASRAGEFTGYTF

j_gene: TRBJ2-3
v_gene: TRBV4-3
len: 18
d_gene: TRBD2
abundance: many
CDR3nt: TGCGCCAGCAGCCAAGAGGGACTAGCGGGAATTAACACAGATACGCAGTATTTT
CDR3aa: CASSQEGLAGINTDTQYF

j_gene: TRBJ1-1
v_gene: TRBV28
len: 16
d_gene: TRBD1
abundance: many
CDR3nt: TGTGCCAGCAGTTTTCGGGACAGGGGCGGTTACTTTGAAGCTTTCTTT
CDR3aa: CASSFRDRGGYFEAFF

j_gene: TRBJ1-2
v_gene: TRBV27
len: 15
d_gene: TRBD1
abundance: many
CDR3nt: TGTGCCAGCAGCCCTGGGGACAGGGGAGGCTATGGCTACACCTTC
CDR3aa: CASSPGDRGGYGYTF

j_gene: TRBJ2-1
v_gene: TRBV6-1
len: 13
d_gene: TRBD1
abundance: many
CDR3nt: TGTGCCTCCGGGACAGGGGATGCGGATGAGCAGTTCTTC
CDR3aa: CASGTGDADEQFF

j_gene: TRBJ1-1
v_gene: TRBV5-6
len: 12
d_gene: -
abundance: many
CDR3nt: TGTGCCAGCAGCTTTGGAGGGGCTGAAGCTTTCTTT
CDR3aa: CASSFGGAEAFF

j_gene: TRBJ2-3
v_gene: TRBV9
len: 16
d_gene: TRBD2
abundance: many
CDR3nt: TGTGCCAGCGGAGGAGGACTAGCGGACGCCACAGATACGCAGTATTTT
CDR3aa: CASGGGLADATDTQYF